This T cell receptor beta chain is from a study of blood T cells in healthy people across ages. A J-beta primer mix and a sample-barcoded 5' primer were used in a second PCR of roughly 7 to 12 cycles. TCRdb called the 5' RACE reads again in MiXCR, with one record for every CDR3 protein. The table includes roughly 1,100,000 distinct CDR3 sequences, almost 25% detected once. The sample was also linked to a second study, of T cells of mothers and their children. That work states: Maternal samples each gave over 8.5 million TCR beta CDR3 reads, and child samples 2.5 million to 3.5 million each.

Sequencing was done on a sample of blood. This clonotype was sampled from a girl aged 2-10 years in good health.

Here the CDR3 reads CASSEPTVQETQYF. The CDR3, as DNA: TGTGCCAGCAGTGAGCCGACAGTCCAAGAGACCCAGTACTTC. The chain is built from TRBV25-1 and TRBJ2-5; tentatively, D is TRBD1 (5 bases). The ends were cut back, 3 bases at V and 1 base at J, with 9 bases in the middle. This CDR3 has 14 amino acids. Germline lookup yields CDR1 MGHDK and CDR2 SYGVNS.